This entry lists 5 T cell receptor beta chains sequenced from one sample in a study of persistence of HIV-infected CD4 T cells. Antigen specificity for these receptors is unknown. Sequencing used immunoSEQ version 4 in survey mode. Data came from immunoSEQ multiplex PCR; TCRdb stores just in-frame clones and leaves some out. Here the sample spans roughly 43,000 clones, more than 70% being singletons. Anti-CD3/anti-CD28 beads served as a nonspecific positive control stimulus. Sorting of responding CD4+ T cells relied on upregulated CD40 ligand together with CD69. The sample here was CD4+ T cells sorted from PBMCs after roughly 17-hour stimulation, taken from a patient who received antiretroviral therapy. Every receptor here comes from an adult man with HIV who was CMV-seropositive.

V gene TRBV3-1 (or the pseudogene TRBV3-2) combines with J gene TRBJ1-2; D is uncertain. CDR3 length: 14 residues. CDR1 LGHDT and CDR2 YNNKEL come from the germline V gene (reference sequence). V was trimmed by 4 bases and J by 1 base, leaving 10 bases between them. CDR3 coding DNA: TGTGCCAGCAGCCCAGGAACGGATAACTATGGCTACACCTTC. Protein sequence: CASSPGTDNYGYTF.

The chain combines TRBV4-1 with TRBJ1-4, with a weak D call TRBD1 (5 bases). CDR1 MGHRA and CDR2 YSYEKL come from the germline V gene. Trimming took off 0 bases at V and 8 bases at J, with 16 bases between the two ends. The CDR3 contains 16 residues. The CDR3 region has the DNA TGCGCCAGCAGCCAAGATCCCAGGGCCCGCTTAGAAAAACTGTTTTTT. This sequence encodes CASSQDPRARLEKLFF.

The gene calls are TRBV5-1 and TRBJ2-3, with no clear D. This CDR3 has 16 residues. Trimming took off 4 bases at V and 0 bases at J, with 15 bases between the two ends. Germline V gene sequence: CDR1 SGHRS, CDR2 YFSETQ. CDR3 protein: CASSPGLVPSTDTQYF. CDR3 DNA sequence: TGCGCCAGCAGCCCTGGCTTGGTTCCTAGCACAGATACGCAGTATTTT.

The chain couples TRBV19 to TRBJ1-5, with 9 bases aligning to TRBD1. V dropped 3 bases and J dropped 7; count of bases not matched to a gene: 7. The length of the CDR3 is 15 residues. Germline CDR1 is LNHDA and CDR2 is SQIVND (reference sequence). CDR3 coding DNA: TGTGCCAGTAGTATCGGGACAGGGAGAAGCCAGCCCCAGCATTTT. Its translation: CASSIGTGRSQPQHF.

V usage is TRBV6-5 and J usage is TRBJ1-6; D gene unclear. The CDR3 loop spans 13 amino acids. The ends were cut back, 2 bases at V and 12 bases at J, with 11 bases in the middle. Per the germline V gene, CDR1 is MNHEY and CDR2 is SVGAGI. The CDR3 DNA reads as TGTGCCAGCAGTTACGAAACGCCCGGACCCCTCCACTTT. Translating gives CASSYETPGPLHF.